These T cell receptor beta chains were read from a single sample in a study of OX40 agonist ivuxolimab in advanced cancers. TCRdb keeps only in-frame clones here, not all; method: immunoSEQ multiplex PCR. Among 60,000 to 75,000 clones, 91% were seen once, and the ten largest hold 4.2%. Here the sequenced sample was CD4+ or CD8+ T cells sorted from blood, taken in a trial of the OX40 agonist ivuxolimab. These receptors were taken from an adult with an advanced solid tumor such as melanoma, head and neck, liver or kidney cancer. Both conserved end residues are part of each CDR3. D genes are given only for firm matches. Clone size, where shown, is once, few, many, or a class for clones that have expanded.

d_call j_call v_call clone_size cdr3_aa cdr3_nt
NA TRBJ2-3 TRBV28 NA CASSFDTQYF TGTGCCAGCAGTTTTGATACGCAGTATTTT
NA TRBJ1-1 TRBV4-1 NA CASSQAGYNTEAFF TGCGCCAGCAGCCAGGCAGGCTACAACACTGAAGCTTTCTTT
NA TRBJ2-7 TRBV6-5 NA CASSYGQGSYEQYF TGTGCCAGCAGTTACGGGCAGGGCTCCTACGAGCAGTACTTC
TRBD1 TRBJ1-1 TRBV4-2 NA CASSQTGGARAFF TGTGCCAGCAGCCAGACAGGGGGCGCGCGGGCTTTCTTT
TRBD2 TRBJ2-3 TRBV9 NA CASSVLSGRASDTQYF TGTGCCAGCAGCGTCCTTAGCGGGAGGGCCTCAGATACGCAGTATTTT
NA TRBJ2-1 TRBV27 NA CASSLFSGNSYNEQFF TGTGCCAGCAGTTTATTTTCCGGGAACTCCTACAATGAGCAGTTCTTC
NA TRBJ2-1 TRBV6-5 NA CASSYSMGEWYNEQFF TGTGCCAGCAGTTACTCGATGGGGGAGTGGTACAATGAGCAGTTCTTC
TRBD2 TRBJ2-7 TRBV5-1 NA CASSPSAGGLAASYEQYF TGCGCCAGCAGCCCGAGCGCTGGGGGACTAGCAGCCTCCTACGAGCAGTACTTC
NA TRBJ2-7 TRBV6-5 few CASSSTVRYEQYF TGTGCCAGCAGTTCGACAGTACGCTACGAGCAGTACTTC
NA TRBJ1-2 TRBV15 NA CATRPGFVEKSYTF TGTGCCACCAGGCCAGGGTTTGTGGAGAAGAGCTACACCTTC
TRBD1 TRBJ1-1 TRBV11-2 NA CASSSRDRGPLTEAFF TGTGCCAGCAGCTCCCGGGACAGGGGCCCTCTCACTGAAGCTTTCTTT
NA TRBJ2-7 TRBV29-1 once CSVEVLGESSYEQYF TGCAGCGTTGAAGTTCTAGGGGAATCCTCCTACGAGCAGTACTTC
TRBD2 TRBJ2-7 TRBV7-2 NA CASSPGLAAPYEQYF TGTGCCAGCAGCCCGGGACTAGCGGCCCCCTACGAGCAGTACTTC
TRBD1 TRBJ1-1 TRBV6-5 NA CASSYSGQGTEAFF TGTGCCAGCAGTTACTCGGGACAGGGCACTGAAGCTTTCTTT
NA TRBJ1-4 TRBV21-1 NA CASSTPGGAGHNEKLFF TGTGCCAGCAGCACTCCGGGGGGGGCAGGCCATAATGAAAAACTGTTTTTT
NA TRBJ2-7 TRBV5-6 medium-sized CASLGGFPYEQYF TGTGCCAGTCTCGGCGGGTTTCCATACGAGCAGTACTTC
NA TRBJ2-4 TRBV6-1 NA CATGVGKNIQYF TGTGCCACGGGGGTGGGCAAAAACATTCAGTACTTC
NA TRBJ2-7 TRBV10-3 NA CAISIYRGAYEQYF TGTGCCATCAGTATCTATCGGGGCGCCTACGAGCAGTACTTC
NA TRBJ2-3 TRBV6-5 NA CASSYSSRGTDTQYF TGTGCCAGCAGTTACTCGAGTCGGGGCACAGATACGCAGTATTTT
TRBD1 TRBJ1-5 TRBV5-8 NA CASSWGQGVRPQHF TGTGCCAGCAGCTGGGGACAGGGGGTTCGACCCCAGCATTTT
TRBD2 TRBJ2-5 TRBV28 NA CASSFLAGGIETQYF TGTGCCAGCAGTTTTTTGGCGGGGGGGATAGAGACCCAGTACTTC
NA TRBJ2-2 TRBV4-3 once CASSQDLSTGELFF TGCGCCAGCAGCCAAGATCTCAGCACCGGGGAGCTGTTTTTT
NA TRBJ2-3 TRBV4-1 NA CASSQAPRVQYF TGCGCCAGCAGCCAAGCCCCCAGGGTGCAGTATTTT
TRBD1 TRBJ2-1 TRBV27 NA CASSLTTGGDEQFF TGTGCCAGCAGTTTAACGACAGGGGGTGATGAGCAGTTCTTC
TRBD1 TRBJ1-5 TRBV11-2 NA CASSPGQGDQPQHF TGTGCCAGCAGCCCGGGACAGGGAGATCAGCCCCAGCATTTT
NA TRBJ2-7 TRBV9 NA CASSPSVVEGLSSYEQYF TGTGCCAGCAGCCCCTCGGTGGTTGAGGGGTTGTCCTCCTACGAGCAGTACTTC
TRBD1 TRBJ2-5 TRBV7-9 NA CASVKGHDRGKETQYF TGTGCCAGCGTTAAGGGTCATGACAGGGGGAAAGAGACCCAGTACTTC
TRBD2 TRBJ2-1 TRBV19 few CASSPTGTSGYNEQFF TGTGCCAGTAGCCCCACCGGGACTAGCGGATACAATGAGCAGTTCTTC
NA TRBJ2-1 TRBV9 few CASSPPMFSYNEQFF TGTGCCAGCAGCCCCCCTATGTTCTCCTACAATGAGCAGTTCTTC
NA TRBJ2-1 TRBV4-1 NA CASSQGPGLEQFF TGCGCCAGCAGCCAGGGGCCCGGGCTTGAGCAGTTCTTC